The 18 T cell receptor beta chains below come from one sample, sequenced in a study of siplizumab effects on memory and regulatory T cells. TCRdb keeps only in-frame clones here, not all; method: immunoSEQ multiplex PCR. The sample has tens of thousands of clones, 94% seen once. Material for sequencing was non-Treg CD4+ T cells sorted from blood. The receptors derive from a human donor in good health.

V gene TRBV9 combines with J gene TRBJ2-3; possible D gene TRBD1, 6 bases. V was clipped by 0 bases and J by 10 bases, with 18 bases between them. Germline V gene data show CDR1 as SGDLS and CDR2 as YYNGEE. CDR3 length: 15 amino acids. CDR3 nucleotides: TGTGCCAGCAGCGTAGACGGACAGACCCACCGTTCGCAGTATTTT. Translation: CASSVDGQTHRSQYF.

Of note for this clone: Other DNA sequences of this sample code for an identical CDR3. The genes are TRBV7-9 and TRBJ1-3; D remains unclear. The CDR3 consists of 13 residues. The ends were cut back, 1 base at V and 3 bases at J, with 4 bases in the middle. The germline V gene has CDR1 SEHNR and CDR2 FQNEAQ (reference sequence). The CDR3 sequence: CASSLVGGNTIYF. The CDR3 nucleotides read TGTGCCAGCAGCTTAGTTGGTGGAAACACCATATATTTT.

This clone was recorded once. V is TRBV7-9 and J is TRBJ2-3, with 11 positions matching TRBD2. Per the germline V gene, CDR1 is SEHNR and CDR2 is FQNEAQ (reference sequence). Unmatched junction bases numbered 6, after V lost 4 bases and J lost 6 bases. This CDR3 has 15 amino acids. CDR3 region: CASSSTSGRRDTQYF. CDR3 in DNA: TGTGCCAGCAGCTCAACTAGCGGGAGAAGGGATACGCAGTATTTT.

The V call is TRBV19, the J call TRBJ1-2; 8 positions match TRBD1. This CDR3 spans 12 amino acids. V lost 3 bases to trimming and J lost 8 bases; unmatched junction nucleotides: 2. Per germline, CDR1 LNHDA and CDR2 SQIVND (reference sequence). The CDR3 nucleotides are TGTGCCAGTAGTATGACAGGGGAAGGCTACACCTTC. Translated, it gives CASSMTGEGYTF.

This clone was found a few times. The V and J genes are TRBV15 and TRBJ1-4; the D is unclear. Germline assignment: CDR1 LNHNV and CDR2 YYDKDF (reference sequence). V lost 6 bases to trimming and J lost 0 bases, with 11 bases between them. The CDR3 length is 15 residues. CDR3 in DNA: TGTGCCACCAGATTGGGCGGTACAACTAATGAAAAACTGTTTTTT. The encoded protein is CATRLGGTTNEKLFF.

The chain uses TRBV6-5 and TRBJ1-1; D might be TRBD1 (5 bases). Germline assignment: CDR1 MNHEY and CDR2 SVGAGI. The CDR3 consists of 14 residues. Trimming took off 5 bases at V and 4 bases at J, with 14 bases between the two ends. DNA for the CDR3: TGTGCCAGCAGTGTACAGGCCTGGGGCACTGAAGCTTTCTTT. Translating gives CASSVQAWGTEAFF.

In its sample, this clone was seen once. The V gene is TRBV5-1, the J gene TRBJ2-1; D is perhaps TRBD1 or TRBD2 (6 bases each). The CDR3 length is 14 residues. V dropped 4 bases and J dropped 5 bases, with 13 bases sitting between them. Germline-derived CDR1 and CDR2 are SGHRS and YFSETQ. This chain's CDR3 is CASSRTGANNEQFF. The CDR3 nucleotides read TGCGCCAGCAGCCGAACGGGGGCCAACAATGAGCAGTTCTTC.

The chain couples TRBV7-9 to TRBJ2-5, with TRBD1 matching over 7 bases. V was clipped by 6 bases and J by 4 bases; unmatched bases: 2. CDR3 size: 12 residues. The V gene's germline CDR1 is SEHNR and CDR2 FQNEAQ (reference sequence). CDR3 region: CASRRQGETQYF. The CDR3, as DNA: TGTGCCAGCAGGAGACAGGGAGAGACCCAGTACTTC.

The gene calls are TRBV4-1 and TRBJ1-5; no definite D call. V was trimmed by 2 bases and J by 3 bases, leaving 11 bases between them. The length of the CDR3 is 15 residues. Germline CDR1 reads MGHRA; CDR2 reads YSYEKL. The CDR3: CASSQIRSNNQPQHF. CDR3 DNA sequence: TGCGCCAGCAGCCAAATAAGATCAAACAATCAGCCCCAGCATTTT.

The chain couples TRBV18 to TRBJ2-7, with D perhaps TRBD2 (7 bases). The length of the CDR3 is 13 residues. The germline V gene has CDR1 KGHSH and CDR2 LQKENI. V was clipped by 2 bases and J by 5 bases, with 10 bases between them. The DNA for the CDR3 is TGTGCCAGCTCACCAGGGGGGGCTAACGAGCAGTACTTC. It yields the protein CASSPGGANEQYF.

The rearrangement joins TRBV7-3 to TRBJ2-5, with 7 bases that match TRBD2. This CDR3 contains 15 residues. V lost 1 base, J lost 4 bases, and 6 bases stayed unmatched. CDR1 SGHTA and CDR2 FQGTGA come from the germline V gene. CDR3 residues: CASSLMAGVRETQYF. The CDR3 DNA follows: TGTGCCAGCAGCTTAATGGCGGGAGTCCGAGAGACCCAGTACTTC.

The chain has TRBV19 and TRBJ2-1; 7 nucleotides agree with TRBD2. CDR3 size: 15 residues. The V segment lost 6 bases and the J segment 3 bases; nucleotides outside the gene matches: 8. CDR1 LNHDA and CDR2 SQIVND come from the germline V gene (reference sequence). CDR3 DNA: TGTGCCAGTAGACCCCGCGGGGGAGTCTACAATGAGCAGTTCTTC. As protein: CASRPRGGVYNEQFF.

The chain recombines TRBV19 with TRBJ1-5; the D is unclear. V was clipped by 3 bases and J by 0 bases, with 9 bases between them. CDR1 LNHDA and CDR2 SQIVND come from the germline V gene (reference sequence). The CDR3 loop spans 15 amino acids. The CDR3 loop is CASSISDNSNQPQHF. The CDR3, as DNA: TGTGCCAGTAGTATTAGCGACAATAGCAATCAGCCCCAGCATTTT.

The chain recombines TRBV4-2 with TRBJ1-3; D unclear. The CDR3 has 16 amino acids. Germline CDR1 reads LGHNA; CDR2 reads YNFKEQ. Trimming took off 1 base at V and 3 bases at J, with 13 bases between the two ends. CDR3 residues: CASSQVGLNVGNTIYF. In DNA form, the CDR3 reads TGTGCCAGCAGCCAAGTAGGACTGAACGTTGGAAACACCATATATTTT.

The genes are TRBV5-1 and TRBJ1-2, with 9 bases identical to TRBD1. The germline gives CDR1 SGHRS, CDR2 YFSETQ. This CDR3 contains 13 residues. V lost 0 bases to trimming and J lost 7 bases; unmatched junction nucleotides: 1. The CDR3 here is CASSLETGGGYTF. The CDR3 nucleotides read TGCGCCAGCAGCTTGGAGACAGGGGGTGGCTACACCTTC.

V gene TRBV9 combines with J gene TRBJ2-3; 9 bases agree with TRBD1. Germline assignment: CDR1 SGDLS and CDR2 YYNGEE. The V and J ends lost 0 bases and 2 bases, in that order; junction bases with no gene match: 4. The CDR3 loop spans 16 amino acids. CDR3 sequence: CASSVEQGAFTDTQYF. Here the CDR3 DNA reads TGTGCCAGCAGCGTAGAACAGGGGGCCTTCACAGATACGCAGTATTTT.

The V and J genes are TRBV7-2 and TRBJ1-1; no firm D call. Germline lookup yields CDR1 SGHTA and CDR2 FQGNSA. The length of the CDR3 is 14 residues. The germline V and J ends were trimmed by 5 bases and 2 bases, with 12 bases remaining between them. CDR3 DNA sequence: TGTGCCAGCAGCCCTCTCAACAGTAACACTGAAGCTTTCTTT. This codes for CASSPLNSNTEAFF.

This chain joins TRBV19 and TRBJ2-3; no reliable D call. Germline assignment: CDR1 LNHDA and CDR2 SQIVND (reference sequence). With 7 bases removed from V and 0 bases from J, the gap between germline ends came to 14 bases. CDR3 size: 15 residues. The chain's CDR3 is CASTGRATSTDTQYF. In DNA, the CDR3 is TGTGCCAGTACGGGTAGGGCCACTAGCACAGATACGCAGTATTTT. Using reference TRBV19 and TRBJ2-3 for the parts outside the CDR3, the full variable domain is DGGITQSPKYLFRKEGQNVTLSCEQNLNHDAMYWYRQDPGQGLRLIYYSQIVNDFQKGDIAEGYSVSREKKESFPLTVTSAQKNPTAFYLCASTGRATSTDTQYFGPGTRLTVL.